The 27 T cell receptor beta chains below were found in one sample sequenced in a study of OX40 agonist ivuxolimab in advanced cancers. Some clones are missing from TCRdb's copy, which holds only in-frame ones; the method was immunoSEQ multiplex PCR. The sample lists around 74,000 clones; 65% to 90% were seen once. The sequenced sample was CD4+ or CD8+ T cells sorted from blood, obtained in a trial of the OX40 agonist ivuxolimab. These TCRs come from an adult with an advanced solid tumor such as melanoma, head and neck, liver or kidney cancer.

This sequence joins TRBV4-2 and TRBJ2-2, with 9 bases matching TRBD2. The CDR3 runs 18 residues. Trimming at V came to 1 base and at J to 0 bases, leaving 6 bases not matched to a gene. Per germline, CDR1 LGHNA and CDR2 YNFKEQ. The CDR3 DNA follows: TGTGCCAGCAGCCAAGTGGCGGGGGGGCTCGCGAACACCGGGGAGCTGTTTTTT. It translates to CASSQVAGGLANTGELFF.

V is TRBV11-1 and J is TRBJ2-1; possible D gene TRBD2, 6 bases. V was cut by 4 bases and J by 8 bases, with 15 bases left in between. Per germline, CDR1 SGHAT and CDR2 FQDESV (reference sequence). The CDR3 is made up of 14 amino acids. CDR3 region: CASSSRLSGDEQFF. CDR3 nucleotides: TGTGCCAGCAGCTCCAGACTCTCGGGGGATGAGCAGTTCTTC.

For the CDR3, the DNA is TGTGCCATCAGTGAGTCCGTCAAAGGGACAGAAGCTTTCTTT. Protein sequence: CAISESVKGTEAFF. The V gene is TRBV10-3, the J gene TRBJ1-1, with D possibly being TRBD1 (6 bases). The germline V and J ends were trimmed by 0 bases and 8 bases, with 13 bases remaining between them. This CDR3 region has 14 residues. CDR1 ENHRY and CDR2 SYGVKD come from the germline V gene.

In its sample, this clone was seen once. The J gene is TRBJ1-1, the V gene TRBV5-1; 10 bases are a match to TRBD1. The CDR3 extends over 13 amino acids. The J segment lost 11 bases and the V segment lost 0 bases, leaving 4 bases of the junction unmatched. The germline V gene has CDR1 SGHRS and CDR2 YFSETQ. The CDR3 here is CASSLGDRGTAFF. CDR3 bases: TGCGCCAGCAGCTTGGGGGACAGGGGAACGGCTTTCTTT.

The genes are TRBV27 and TRBJ2-5; 10 positions match TRBD2. This CDR3 is built from 15 residues. V was clipped by 5 bases and J by 2 bases; unmatched bases: 5. Germline V gene data show CDR1 as MNHEY and CDR2 as SMNVEV (reference sequence). The CDR3 here is CASSVGLAVQETQYF. The CDR3 coding sequence is TGTGCCAGCAGTGTCGGACTAGCGGTTCAAGAGACCCAGTACTTC.

DNA for the CDR3: TGTGCCAGCAGCCCCACCTCGAACTCCTACAATGAGCAGTTCTTC. The encoded protein is CASSPTSNSYNEQFF. The chain combines TRBV7-2 with TRBJ2-1, with D hard to call. The CDR3 is 15 residues long. Trimming left V 5 bases short and J 0 bases short, with 11 bases between. CDR1 is SGHTA, CDR2 FQGNSA, per germline.

This clone showed up just a few times. The V gene is TRBV5-1, the J gene TRBJ1-2, with D uncertain. This CDR3 spans 15 amino acids. Germline CDR1 is SGHRS and CDR2 is YFSETQ. V shed 0 bases and J shed 4 bases, with 13 bases lying between them. The CDR3 bases are TGCGCCAGCAGCTTGGAGTCCGAGATGGGCTATGGCTACACCTTC. Translated, it gives CASSLESEMGYGYTF. Variable domain in full (rest from reference TRBV5-1 and TRBJ1-2): KAGVTQTPRYLIKTRGQQVTLSCSPISGHRSVSWYQQTPGQGLQFLFEYFSETQRNKGNFPGRFSGRQFSNSRSEMNVSTLELGDSALYLCASSLESEMGYGYTFGSGTRLTVV.

The rearrangement links TRBV4-3 to TRBJ2-3, with a possible D match to TRBD1 (6 bases). The CDR3 covers 15 residues. Trimming shortened V by 2 bases and J by 4 bases, and 13 bases separated the two germline ends. In germline, CDR1 is LGHNA, CDR2 YSLEER. The CDR3 nucleotides read TGCGCCAGCAGCCAACGGCGTTGGGGGCCAGATACGCAGTATTTT. As protein: CASSQRRWGPDTQYF.

V and J are TRBV4-1 and TRBJ1-2; D is perhaps TRBD1 (5 bases). V was shortened by 2 bases and J by 3 bases, with 13 bases between the two germline ends. Germline-derived CDR1 and CDR2 are MGHRA and YSYEKL. There are 15 residues in the CDR3. CDR3 sequence reads: CASSQPRDVYYGYTF. The CDR3 bases are TGCGCCAGCAGCCAACCCCGGGACGTATACTATGGCTACACCTTC.

The rearrangement links TRBV11-2 to TRBJ1-5; D call uncertain. Germline V lookup: CDR1 SGHAT, CDR2 FQNNGV. Trimming took off 2 bases at V and 2 bases at J, with 7 bases between the two ends. The CDR3 covers 14 residues. CDR3 region: CASSLQTGNQPQHF. The CDR3 DNA reads as TGTGCCAGCAGCTTACAGACGGGCAATCAGCCCCAGCATTTT.

The J gene is TRBJ2-2, the V gene TRBV25-1, with D maybe TRBD1 (8 bases). The germline CDR1 and CDR2 sequences are MGHDK and SYGVNS. With 7 bases removed from V and 5 bases from J, the gap between germline ends came to 20 bases. This CDR3 comprises 16 residues. The CDR3 reads CASIAQDREGTGELFF. DNA of the CDR3: TGTGCCAGCATTGCTCAGGACAGGGAGGGGACCGGGGAGCTGTTTTTT.

The chain links TRBV21-1 to TRBJ1-5. TRBV21-1 counts as a pseudogene. This CDR3 spans 15 amino acids. The CDR3 sequence is CASSKLPTGISPQHF. Here the CDR3 DNA reads TGTGCCAGCAGCAAGCTTCCCACGGGTATCAGCCCCCAGCATTTT.

The rearrangement links TRBV4-3 to TRBJ2-2; 11 bases line up with TRBD1. CDR1 and CDR2 from the germline V gene are LGHNA and YSLEER. This CDR3 has 16 amino acids. V was pared by 4 bases and J by 5 bases, with 6 bases of the junction left unmatched. The CDR3 coding sequence is TGCGCCAGCAGCCGAGGACAGGGGGCGGGAACCGGGGAGCTGTTTTTT. Translating gives CASSRGQGAGTGELFF.

The V call is TRBV5-4, the J call TRBJ2-2, with 9 bases lining up with TRBD2. The junction had 15 bases not matched to a gene; V was cut back by 4 bases and J by 8 bases. Germline V gives CDR1 SGHNT, CDR2 YYREEE (reference sequence). CDR3 length: 17 residues. DNA of the CDR3: TGTGCCAGCAGCGCCTCCGGGACTAGCATTGTTTCGGGGGAGCTGTTTTTT. Amino acids: CASSASGTSIVSGELFF.

This chain uses TRBV2 with TRBJ1-1, with D perhaps TRBD1 (6 bases). The V gene lost 2 bases and the J gene lost 0 bases, with 13 bases spanning the gap. The V gene's germline CDR1 is SNHLY and CDR2 FYNNEI. The CDR3 spans 16 residues. CDR3 coding DNA: TGTGCCAGCAGTGAACGACACGGGGGGCTGAACACTGAAGCTTTCTTT. It yields the protein CASSERHGGLNTEAFF.

The CDR3, as DNA: TGTGCCAGCAGTGAAAGGGGGGAAGGCTACACTGAAGCTTTCTTT. It is translated as CASSERGEGYTEAFF. The rearrangement uses TRBV2 and TRBJ1-1; the D gene is possibly TRBD1 (6 bases). The CDR3 sequence is 15 residues long. Germline V lookup: CDR1 SNHLY, CDR2 FYNNEI. V lost 2 bases, J lost 3 bases, and 13 bases lay in between.

The rearrangement uses TRBV29-1 and TRBJ1-2; unclear D gene. V lost 3 bases and J lost 7, with 9 bases in between. The CDR3 runs 11 residues. CDR1 is SQVTM, CDR2 ANQGSEA, per germline. The CDR3 spells CSVDTPAGYTF. Written as DNA, the CDR3 is TGCAGCGTTGACACCCCGGCTGGCTACACCTTC.

A few counts support this clone. The same CDR3 also results from other DNA sequences found in this sample. V is TRBV11-2 and J is TRBJ2-7; TRBD1 aligns across 9 bases. Trimming took 4 bases from V and 4 from J; bases not matched to a gene: 5. The germline V gene has CDR1 SGHAT and CDR2 FQNNGV. CDR3 length equals 14 residues. This CDR3 reads CASSSWDREYEQYF. CDR3 in DNA: TGTGCCAGCAGCTCCTGGGACAGGGAATACGAGCAGTACTTC.

J is TRBJ1-1 and V is TRBV7-3; D might be TRBD1 (5 bases). The V gene's germline CDR1 is SGHTA and CDR2 FQGTGA. The CDR3 spans 14 residues. V dropped 3 bases and J dropped 3 bases, with 11 bases sitting between them. The CDR3 is CASSFGGAYTEAFF. CDR3 bases: TGTGCCAGCAGCTTTGGTGGGGCGTACACTGAAGCTTTCTTT.

V gene TRBV11-2 combines with J gene TRBJ2-3; D is unresolved. This CDR3 has 14 residues. V was shortened by 3 bases and J by 6 bases, with 13 bases between the two germline ends. Germline values: CDR1 SGHAT, CDR2 FQNNGV. The CDR3 region is CASSFNQPRDTQYF. Written as DNA, the CDR3 is TGTGCCAGCAGCTTCAACCAGCCAAGGGATACGCAGTATTTT.

This clone is a singleton in its sample. This rearrangement joins TRBV5-1 to TRBJ2-5; weak D call: TRBD1 (6 bases). Trimming took off 0 bases at V and 5 bases at J, with 14 bases between the two ends. The CDR3 totals 15 residues. From germline, CDR1 is SGHRS and CDR2 YFSETQ. The CDR3 DNA follows: TGCGCCAGCAGCTTGGGGACAGCCCTGGGGGAGACCCAGTACTTC. Residues: CASSLGTALGETQYF. The entire variable domain, with the rest obtained from reference TRBV5-1 and TRBJ2-5, is as follows: KAGVTQTPRYLIKTRGQQVTLSCSPISGHRSVSWYQQTPGQGLQFLFEYFSETQRNKGNFPGRFSGRQFSNSRSEMNVSTLELGDSALYLCASSLGTALGETQYFGPGTRLLVL.

This chain uses TRBV18 with TRBJ2-5; tentatively, D is TRBD1 (5 bases). This CDR3 region has 14 residues. Germline CDR1 KGHSH, CDR2 LQKENI. V shed 1 base and J shed 9 bases, with 15 bases lying between them. The chain's CDR3 is CASSPLIGEDSQYF. The DNA for the CDR3 is TGTGCCAGCTCACCACTCATAGGGGAAGATTCCCAGTACTTC.

The chain has TRBV7-8 and TRBJ1-6, with a possible D match to TRBD1 (6 bases). Germline V gives CDR1 SGHVS, CDR2 FQNEAQ. Between the trimmed V and J ends, which lost 5 bases and 6 bases, there was a span of 14 bases. CDR3 length: 15 amino acids. The CDR3 nucleotides are TGTGCCAGCAGCCAAGAGGGGGGCCTTAATTCACCCCTCCACTTT. This codes for CASSQEGGLNSPLHF.

The V call is TRBV9, the J call TRBJ2-3; D is undetermined. Trimming took off 3 bases at V and 7 bases at J, with 18 bases between the two ends. Germline lookup yields CDR1 SGDLS and CDR2 YYNGEE. CDR3 length equals 15 residues. CDR3 in DNA: TGTGCCAGCAGCGAGACGGGCCAGTTGACATATACGCAGTATTTT. Translation gives CASSETGQLTYTQYF. Together with reference TRBV9 and TRBJ2-3, the CDR3 gives the full variable domain: DSGVTQTPKHLITATGQRVTLRCSPRSGDLSVYWYQQSLDQGLQFLIQYYNGEERAKGNILERFSAQQFPDLHSELNLSSLELGDSALYFCASSETGQLTYTQYFGPGTRLTVL.

This chain connects TRBV5-4 to TRBJ2-5; TRBD2 matches at 8 bases. The J call is in doubt because the DNA end fits TRBJ2-7 better. The CDR3 loop spans 15 amino acids. Germline V CDR1 and CDR2: SGHNT, YYREEE (reference sequence). CDR3 coding DNA: TGTGCCAGCAGCCCAACCTACGGGGGGGATAACGAGCAGTACTTC. Its protein product is CASSPTYGGDNEQYF.

V and J are TRBV7-2 and TRBJ2-1; 8 nucleotides agree with TRBD2. Germline lookup yields CDR1 SGHTA and CDR2 FQGNSA. After removal of 1 base from V and 8 bases from J, the junction contained 4 bases not matched to a gene. This CDR3 region has 14 residues. CDR3 in DNA: TGTGCCAGCAGCTTAGGACTAGCGATCGATGAGCAGTTCTTC. This translates into CASSLGLAIDEQFF.

V and J are TRBV5-6 and TRBJ1-1; the D gene is possibly TRBD1 (5 bases). Germline CDR1 is SGHDT and CDR2 is YYEEEE. V was clipped by 0 bases and J by 0 bases, with 12 bases between them. The CDR3 loop spans 16 amino acids. CDR3 DNA sequence: TGTGCCAGCAGCTTGGAAAAGGGGTCGGTGAACACTGAAGCTTTCTTT. This gives the protein CASSLEKGSVNTEAFF. The variable domain in full, completed from reference TRBV5-6 and TRBJ1-1, reads DAGVTQSPTHLIKTRGQQVTLRCSPKSGHDTVSWYQQALGQGPQFIFQYYEEEERQRGNFPDRFSGHQFPNYSSELNVNALLLGDSALYLCASSLEKGSVNTEAFFGQGTRLTVV.